The 18 T cell receptor beta chains in this list originate from one sample, sequenced in a study of cytomegalovirus exposure and HLA in healthy donors. Primers included in the PCR were 60 Vbeta and 13 Jbeta primers. TCRdb keeps only in-frame clones here, not all; method: immunoSEQ multiplex PCR. There are tens of thousands of clones in the sample; approximately 69% occur only once, and about 6% lies in the top ten. Material: PBMCs. Receptors were obtained from a boy aged 10-17 years in good health and CMV-seropositive.

The chain combines TRBV21-1 with TRBJ2-7; the table calls TRBD1, which could not be checked here. TRBV21-1 is an annotated pseudogene. This CDR3 has 20 residues. This CDR3 reads CASSKAFGTGLRGSSYEQYF. In nucleotides, the CDR3 is TGTGCCAGCAGCAAAGCTTTCGGGACAGGGTTGCGGGGGAGCTCCTACGAGCAGTACTTC.

This clone was observed a few times. The chain combines TRBV2 with TRBJ2-7, with a tentative D call TRBD2 (5 bases). The V end lost 4 bases, the J end lost 1 base, and 11 bases lay between the germline ends. This CDR3 is built from 14 residues. Germline loops: CDR1 SNHLY, CDR2 FYNNEI. The CDR3 DNA reads as TGTGCCAGCAGTGTAGGACTTTTATCCTACGAGCAGTACTTC. This translates into CASSVGLLSYEQYF.

This clone came up a few times. This chain connects TRBV25-1 to TRBJ1-6; 8 positions match TRBD1. This CDR3 has 16 amino acids. The J segment lost 9 bases and the V segment lost 3 bases, leaving 10 bases of the junction unmatched. From germline, CDR1 is MGHDK and CDR2 SYGVNS. The chain's CDR3 is CASSDSPGQVTSPLHF. In DNA form, the CDR3 reads TGTGCCAGCAGTGACTCACCGGGACAGGTCACTTCACCCCTCCACTTT.

The gene calls are TRBV19 and TRBJ2-7; possibly TRBD1 for D (6 bases). The CDR3 is 13 residues long. Trimming removed 10 bases at V and 6 bases at J, with 19 bases between. The germline gives CDR1 LNHDA, CDR2 SQIVND (reference sequence). The CDR3 region is CATIQGDSGEQYF. The CDR3 DNA reads TGTGCCACAATACAGGGTGACTCGGGCGAGCAGTACTTC.

In this sample, this clone turned up a few times. The chain recombines TRBV6-6 with TRBJ1-1; 7 nucleotides line up with TRBD1. The CDR3 is 15 residues long. CDR1 is MNHNY, CDR2 SVGAGI, per germline (reference sequence). Trimming removed 4 bases from V and 1 base from J; junction bases left unmatched: 6. The CDR3 sequence: CASSWRDSANTEAFF. The CDR3 nucleotides are TGTGCCAGCAGTTGGAGGGACAGCGCGAACACTGAAGCTTTCTTT.

This clone was picked up a small number of times. The V call is TRBV27, the J call TRBJ2-1; 11 bases agree with TRBD1. J was trimmed by 8 bases and V by 2 bases; bases with no gene match: 11. CDR1 and CDR2 (germline): MNHEY, SMNVEV (reference sequence). This CDR3 is 17 amino acids long. CDR3 loop: CASSLIGQGAKSDEQFF. Written as DNA, the CDR3 is TGTGCCAGCAGTTTAATAGGACAGGGGGCAAAGTCGGATGAGCAGTTCTTC.

This clone was found once. The chain is built from TRBV5-1 and TRBJ2-1, with D possibly matching TRBD1 (7 bases). The CDR3 length is 16 residues. Trimming cost V 0 bases and J 7 bases, with 17 bases left between them. CDR1 and CDR2 from the germline V gene are SGHRS and YFSETQ. CDR3 sequence reads: CASSLGGGTANNEQFF. Written as DNA, the CDR3 is TGCGCCAGCAGCTTGGGGGGCGGGACAGCTAATAATGAGCAGTTCTTC.

The rearrangement links TRBV30 to TRBJ2-1; a possible D gene is TRBD1 (6 bases). The CDR3 consists of 12 residues. Germline CDR1 and CDR2: GTSNPN and SVGIG (reference sequence). V lost 2 bases to trimming and J lost 4 bases, with 6 bases between them. The CDR3 bases are TGTGCCTGGAGTCAGGGGTACAATGAGCAGTTCTTC. It is translated as CAWSQGYNEQFF.

The J gene is TRBJ2-7, the V gene TRBV7-6; maybe TRBD1 (6 bases). The germline V gene encodes CDR1 SGHVS and CDR2 FNYEAQ. V was shortened by 5 bases and J by 0 bases, with 11 bases between the two germline ends. This CDR3 spans 14 amino acids. CDR3 residues: CASSPRQDSYEQYF. The DNA for the CDR3 is TGTGCCAGCAGCCCTCGACAGGACTCCTACGAGCAGTACTTC. Combining the CDR3 with reference TRBV7-6 and TRBJ2-7 gives the whole variable domain GAGVSQSPRYKVTKRGQDVALRCDPISGHVSLYWYRQALGQGPEFLTYFNYEAQQDKSGLPNDRFSAERPEGSISTLTIQRTEQRDSAMYRCASSPRQDSYEQYFGPGTRLTVT.

The chain uses TRBV27 and TRBJ1-1, with unresolved D. Trimming took off 1 base at V and 1 base at J, with 7 bases between the two ends. Germline CDR1 reads MNHEY; CDR2 reads SMNVEV (reference sequence). The CDR3 has 14 amino acids. The CDR3 here is CASSLFGRNTEAFF. As DNA, the CDR3 is TGTGCCAGCAGTTTATTCGGGAGGAACACTGAAGCTTTCTTT.

J is TRBJ1-2 and V is TRBV2; 11 bases are a match to TRBD1. Germline V lookup: CDR1 SNHLY, CDR2 FYNNEI. CDR3 length: 14 amino acids. V was pared by 6 bases and J by 4 bases, with 4 bases of the junction left unmatched. CDR3 amino acids: CASSGTGGTYGYTF. The CDR3 coding sequence is TGTGCCAGCAGCGGGACAGGGGGAACCTATGGCTACACCTTC.

The CDR3 nucleotides are TGTGCCAGCAGTCACAAAAGCTCCGGACTACACTCCTACGAGCAGTACTTC. It encodes CASSHKSSGLHSYEQYF. The V call is TRBV27, the J call TRBJ2-7, with D possibly being TRBD2 (6 bases). The CDR3 consists of 17 residues. V shed 5 bases and J shed 0 bases, with 20 bases lying between them. The germline V gene encodes CDR1 MNHEY and CDR2 SMNVEV (reference sequence).

This chain uses TRBV6-5 with TRBJ2-5; 8 positions agree with TRBD2. With the DNA end fitting TRBJ2-7 better, the J assignment may be wrong. The CDR3 spans 15 residues. From germline, CDR1 is MNHEY and CDR2 SVGAGI. As DNA, the CDR3 is TGTGCCAGCAGTTCAGCGCGGGGGGACCACTACGAGCAGTACTTC. This gives the protein CASSSARGDHYEQYF.

J is TRBJ2-1 and V is TRBV9, with D hard to call. CDR3 length equals 16 residues. CDR1 is SGDLS, CDR2 YYNGEE, per germline. V gave up 0 bases and J gave up 5 bases, with 15 bases separating them. The CDR3 nucleotides are TGTGCCAGCAGCGTAGGGCCCCAATTGTCCGACAATGAGCAGTTCTTC. Protein: CASSVGPQLSDNEQFF.

The gene calls are TRBV2 and TRBJ1-1; 7 bases align to TRBD1. The CDR3 covers 16 residues. With 4 bases clipped from V and 3 bases from J, the junction kept 11 bases outside the gene matches. Germline CDR1 reads SNHLY; CDR2 reads FYNNEI. The CDR3 here is CASSVGLRDRDTEAFF. For the CDR3, the DNA is TGTGCCAGCAGTGTTGGTCTGCGTGACAGGGACACTGAAGCTTTCTTT.

The CDR3 sequence: CASSQDILAGNTGELFF. The CDR3 coding sequence is TGCGCCAGCAGCCAAGATATACTAGCGGGAAACACCGGGGAGCTGTTTTTT. The V gene is TRBV4-3, the J gene TRBJ2-2; 10 bases fit TRBD2. This CDR3 comprises 17 residues. The junction had 3 bases not matched to a gene; V was cut back by 0 bases and J by 2 bases. CDR1 and CDR2 (germline): LGHNA, YSLEER.

The chain links TRBV14 to TRBJ1-1; D is perhaps TRBD1 (5 bases). Trimming took off 4 bases at V and 2 bases at J, with 14 bases between the two ends. Germline values: CDR1 SGHDN, CDR2 FVKESK. The CDR3 has 15 residues. The CDR3 loop reads CASSRGRGRNTEAFF. CDR3 DNA: TGTGCCAGCAGCCGCGGACGGGGGAGAAACACTGAAGCTTTCTTT.

This chain uses TRBV10-3 with TRBJ1-1; 9 nucleotides align to TRBD1. This CDR3 comprises 15 residues. Germline V gives CDR1 ENHRY, CDR2 SYGVKD. V shed 6 bases, J shed 5 bases, and the junction held 10 bases outside the gene matches. CDR3 sequence: CAISGPGQGRTEAFF. Here the CDR3 DNA reads TGTGCCATCAGCGGACCTGGACAGGGGAGGACTGAAGCTTTCTTT.